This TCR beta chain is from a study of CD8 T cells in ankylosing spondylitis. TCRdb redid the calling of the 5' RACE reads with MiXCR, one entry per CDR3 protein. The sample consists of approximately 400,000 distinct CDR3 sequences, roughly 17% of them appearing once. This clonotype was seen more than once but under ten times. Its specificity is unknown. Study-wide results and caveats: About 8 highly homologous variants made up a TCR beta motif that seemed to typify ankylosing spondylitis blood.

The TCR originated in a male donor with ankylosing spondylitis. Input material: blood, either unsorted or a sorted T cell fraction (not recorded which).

CDR3: CASRVGGPGNTIYF. In DNA, the CDR3 is TGTGCCAGCAGGGTCGGGGGGCCAGGAAACACCATATATTTT. The chain links TRBV5-6 to TRBJ1-3; D perhaps matches TRBD1 (6 bases). Germline CDR1 is SGHDT and CDR2 is YYEEEE. V was shortened by 5 bases and J by 4 bases, with 13 bases between the two germline ends. The CDR3 runs 14 residues.